One sample yielded the 30 T cell receptor beta chains listed below, sequenced in a study of radiotherapy plus CTLA-4 blockade in lung cancer. Libraries were prepared by immunoSEQ multiplex PCR; TCRdb keeps only in-frame clonotypes and omits some of them. The sample holds more than 60,000 clones, approximately 79% seen once. Sequencing was performed on peripheral blood, taken from a patient treated with radiotherapy plus ipilimumab. Receptors originate from a human donor with non-small cell lung cancer who had a complete response to radiotherapy plus ipilimumab.

The chain is built from TRBV6-5 and TRBJ2-7; D ambiguous. CDR3 length: 13 residues. Germline CDR1 and CDR2: MNHEY and SVGAGI. The V and J ends lost 6 bases and 6 bases respectively, with 15 bases between them. The CDR3 DNA follows: TGTGCCAGCAGCTACGCGAACCTCTTCGAGCAGTACTTC. Translation gives CASSYANLFEQYF.

The rearrangement joins TRBV6-5 to TRBJ2-7; TRBD2 might be the D (6 bases). The CDR3 has 15 residues. Trimming removed 2 bases from V and 6 bases from J, with 17 bases in between. CDR1 is MNHEY, CDR2 SVGAGI, per germline. The CDR3 nucleotides are TGTGCCAGCAGTTACACCCAGGGAGGAGTCGGCGAGCAGTACTTC. As protein: CASSYTQGGVGEQYF.

The chain recombines TRBV4-1 with TRBJ2-1, with D possibly being TRBD2 (5 bases). CDR1 is MGHRA and CDR2 is YSYEKL in the germline V gene. Trimming stripped 3 bases from V and 1 base from J, with 13 bases between. There are 16 residues in the CDR3. The chain's CDR3 is CASSHVDLISYNEQFF. The CDR3 coding sequence is TGCGCCAGCAGCCACGTGGACTTAATATCCTACAATGAGCAGTTCTTC.

The chain recombines TRBV4-3 with TRBJ1-1; no firm D call. CDR1 and CDR2 from the germline V gene are LGHNA and YSLEER. V lost 4 bases to trimming and J lost 1 base, with 7 bases between them. The CDR3 runs 13 residues. DNA for the CDR3: TGCGCCAGCAGCCGCACAACGAACACTGAAGCTTTCTTT. Translated, it gives CASSRTTNTEAFF.

Regarding this clone: Other DNA sequences from this sample encode an identical CDR3 as well. The chain employs TRBV7-8 and TRBJ1-5; a weak D match, TRBD1 (6 bases). The V end was cut by 5 bases, the J end by 5 bases, with 10 bases between. Looked up from germline, CDR1 is SGHVS and CDR2 is FQNEAQ. This CDR3 spans 13 amino acids. The CDR3 sequence is CASSPDRYQPQHF. The CDR3 coding sequence is TGTGCCAGCAGCCCAGACAGGTATCAGCCCCAGCATTTT. Looking up the rest from reference TRBV7-8 and TRBJ1-5 gives the full variable domain: GAGVSQSPRYKVAKRGQDVALRCDPISGHVSLFWYQQALGQGPEFLTYFQNEAQLDKSGLPSDRFFAERPEGSVSTLKIQRTQQEDSAVYLCASSPDRYQPQHFGDGTRLSIL.

The chain uses TRBV28 and TRBJ1-1; D gene ambiguous. Germline V gene data show CDR1 as MDHEN and CDR2 as SYDVKM. Trimming pared 5 bases from V and 1 base from J, leaving 5 bases between. The CDR3 contains 12 residues. CDR3 sequence (DNA): TGTGCCAGCAGTACCGGGAACACTGAAGCTTTCTTT. Amino acid sequence: CASSTGNTEAFF.

The chain links TRBV27 to TRBJ2-1; perhaps TRBD1 as D (6 bases). The CDR3 extends over 14 amino acids. Trimming stripped 6 bases from V and 9 bases from J, with 18 bases between. Per the germline V gene, CDR1 is MNHEY and CDR2 is SMNVEV (reference sequence). This CDR3 reads CASSYLEEGVEQFF. The DNA for the CDR3 is TGTGCCAGCAGCTATCTAGAAGAGGGGGTTGAGCAGTTCTTC.

V is TRBV11-3 and J is TRBJ2-3; maybe TRBD1 (6 bases). Germline-derived CDR1 and CDR2 are SGHNT and YENEEA. V lost 6 bases and J 4 bases, leaving 17 bases between the germline ends. The CDR3 spans 15 residues. CDR3 nucleotides: TGTGCCAGCAGTCTTAGGGGGTTGGGCCCAGATACGCAGTATTTT. The encoded protein is CASSLRGLGPDTQYF. Based on the CDR3 plus reference TRBV11-3 and TRBJ2-3, the full variable domain is EAGVVQSPRYKIIEKKQPVAFWCNPISGHNTLYWYLQNLGQGPELLIRYENEEAVDDSQLPKDRFSAERLKGVDSTLKIQPAELGDSAVYLCASSLRGLGPDTQYFGPGTRLTVL.

This sequence joins TRBV30 and TRBJ1-3, with 7 nucleotides matching TRBD1. Unmatched junction bases numbered 12, after V lost 5 bases and J lost 2 bases. CDR3 length equals 16 residues. The V gene's germline CDR1 is GTSNPN and CDR2 SVGIG (reference sequence). The CDR3, as DNA: TGTGCCTGGTCCCTCCACCAAACAGGGGCTGGAAACACCATATATTTT. Translating it yields CAWSLHQTGAGNTIYF.

This clone appeared once. The rearrangement joins TRBV19 to TRBJ2-7; the D gene is possibly TRBD1 (5 bases). CDR3 length: 13 residues. V was cut by 2 bases and J by 6 bases, with 11 bases left in between. CDR1 is LNHDA and CDR2 is SQIVND in the germline V gene (reference sequence). DNA of the CDR3: TGTGCCAGTAGTATAAGGAGACAGTCCGAGCAGTACTTC. Translating gives CASSIRRQSEQYF.

The chain combines TRBV5-1 with TRBJ2-7; D remains ambiguous. Germline V gives CDR1 SGHRS, CDR2 YFSETQ. CDR3 length equals 12 residues. V gave up 1 base and J gave up 4 bases, with 6 bases separating them. CDR3 sequence (DNA): TGCGCCAGCAGCTTGAGAGGTTACGAGCAGTACTTC. Protein product: CASSLRGYEQYF.

V gene TRBV9 combines with J gene TRBJ1-6; 7 nucleotides match TRBD1. This CDR3 comprises 15 residues. The trim removed 4 bases at V and 5 bases at J, leaving 6 bases unmatched. Germline-derived CDR1 and CDR2 are SGDLS and YYNGEE. The CDR3 spells CASSKTGNNNSPLHF. In DNA form, the CDR3 reads TGTGCCAGCAGCAAGACAGGGAACAATAATTCACCCCTCCACTTT.

The table lists this clone with a count of one. The sample carries other DNA sequences with the same CDR3. The chain combines TRBV2 with TRBJ1-3; D unresolved. Trimming took 3 bases from V and 4 from J, leaving 13 bases between them. The germline V gene has CDR1 SNHLY and CDR2 FYNNEI. The CDR3 runs 15 residues. CDR3 nucleotides: TGTGCCAGCAGTGACCAGGCACACTCCGGAAACACCATATATTTT. Its protein is CASSDQAHSGNTIYF.

A single count supports this clone. This chain links TRBV27 with TRBJ1-1; perhaps TRBD1 as D (5 bases). V shed 2 bases and J shed 5 bases, with 9 bases lying between them. Germline CDR1 and CDR2: MNHEY and SMNVEV (reference sequence). The CDR3 length is 13 residues. The CDR3 DNA follows: TGTGCCAGCAGTTTAATGGGGCGGACTGAAGCTTTCTTT. Its translation: CASSLMGRTEAFF.

The gene calls are TRBV2 and TRBJ1-4; TRBD1 matches at 7 bases. From germline, CDR1 is SNHLY and CDR2 FYNNEI. CDR3 size: 13 residues. V was clipped by 6 bases and J by 5 bases; unmatched bases: 3. The CDR3: CASRGGVNEKLFF. The CDR3 bases are TGTGCCAGCAGAGGGGGCGTGAATGAAAAACTGTTTTTT.

This chain uses TRBV27 with TRBJ2-7; 16 nucleotides align to TRBD2. Germline V gives CDR1 MNHEY, CDR2 SMNVEV (reference sequence). V was clipped by 6 bases and J by 0 bases; unmatched bases: 11. This CDR3 contains 19 residues. CDR3 nucleotides: TGTGCCAGCAGCCGGTTTGGGACTAGCGGGAGGGACAACTCCTACGAGCAGTACTTC. Protein product: CASSRFGTSGRDNSYEQYF.

V is TRBV7-2 and J is TRBJ1-5, with TRBD1 identical over 7 bases. Germline V gene data show CDR1 as SGHTA and CDR2 as FQGNSA. V gave up 2 bases and J gave up 2 bases; unmatched junction bases: 3. The CDR3 totals 15 residues. The CDR3 region is CASSLRGQGNQPQHF. DNA for the CDR3: TGTGCCAGCAGCTTAAGGGGGCAGGGCAATCAGCCCCAGCATTTT.

This chain connects TRBV7-8 to TRBJ2-5, with D tentatively TRBD2 (5 bases). This CDR3 comprises 14 residues. V lost 5 bases and J lost 5, with 15 bases in between. Germline V lookup: CDR1 SGHVS, CDR2 FQNEAQ. CDR3 region: CASSPGRGWETQYF. CDR3 nucleotides: TGTGCCAGCAGCCCAGGTCGGGGATGGGAGACCCAGTACTTC.

The chain carries TRBV6-1 and TRBJ2-5; D is uncertain. Gene TRBJ2-7 matches the end of the DNA better, so the J call may be wrong. The CDR3 extends over 14 amino acids. The germline CDR1 and CDR2 sequences are MNHNS and SASEGT. The CDR3 loop reads CASSETYNLYEQYF. CDR3 DNA: TGTGCCAGCAGTGAAACCTATAACCTATACGAGCAGTACTTC.

The genes are TRBV6-1 and TRBJ1-2, with D hard to call. The CDR3 has 13 amino acids. V dropped 3 bases and J dropped 6 bases, with 11 bases sitting between them. CDR1 is MNHNS and CDR2 is SASEGT in the germline V gene. CDR3 protein: CASSDGEVHGYTF. DNA for the CDR3: TGTGCCAGCAGTGATGGAGAGGTCCATGGCTACACCTTC.

This clone was found once. The J gene is TRBJ2-1, the V gene TRBV27, with D unclear. The germline V and J ends were trimmed by 2 bases and 4 bases, with 9 bases remaining between them. The CDR3 runs 14 residues. The germline V gene has CDR1 MNHEY and CDR2 SMNVEV (reference sequence). The DNA of the CDR3 is TGTGCCAGCAGTTTACGGCTAGATTACAATGAGCAGTTCTTC. Translating it yields CASSLRLDYNEQFF.

There are a few counts of this clone. This chain joins TRBV4-3 and TRBJ2-3, with 7 bases that match TRBD2. Unmatched junction bases numbered 7, after V lost 2 bases and J lost 2 bases. This CDR3 has 16 amino acids. Germline CDR1 reads LGHNA; CDR2 reads YSLEER. CDR3 residues: CASSQLELAPTDTQYF. The CDR3 DNA is TGCGCCAGCAGCCAACTCGAACTAGCGCCCACAGATACGCAGTATTTT.

There are a few counts of this clone. The genes are TRBV6-7 and TRBJ1-3; perhaps TRBD1 as D (6 bases). TRBV6-7 is an open reading frame whose function is uncertain. V lost 8 bases to trimming and J lost 4 bases, with 15 bases between them. The CDR3 is 14 residues long. The CDR3 spells CASAPGHTGNTIYF. For the CDR3, the DNA is TGTGCCAGCGCTCCGGGACACACGGGAAACACCATATATTTT.

This clone has only a few counts. In DNA, the CDR3 is TGTGCCAGCCGCAGGGCCGCGAGGGAGTGCGAGCAGTACTTC. Translated, it gives CASRRAARECEQYF. The genes are TRBV21-1 and TRBJ2-7; the table gives TRBD2 as D, unverified against the DNA. TRBV21-1 is designated a pseudogene. There are 14 residues in the CDR3.

This chain uses TRBV2 with TRBJ1-5; tentatively, D is TRBD1 (5 bases). The CDR3 length is 13 residues. Germline CDR1 and CDR2: SNHLY and FYNNEI. Deletions cut 8 bases from V and 1 base from J, with 9 bases between. The CDR3, as DNA: TGTGCCAGCCAGAAGGGGAGCAATCAGCCCCAGCATTTT. As protein: CASQKGSNQPQHF. Together with reference TRBV2 and TRBJ1-5, the CDR3 gives the full variable domain: EPEVTQTPSHQVTQMGQEVILRCVPISNHLYFYWYRQILGQKVEFLVSFYNNEISEKSEIFDDQFSVERPDGSNFTLKIRSTKLEDSAMYFCASQKGSNQPQHFGDGTRLSIL.

The genes are TRBV5-4 and TRBJ2-7, with 11 nucleotides matching TRBD1. This CDR3 contains 15 residues. V lost 4 bases to trimming and J lost 2 bases; unmatched junction nucleotides: 5. The germline V gene has CDR1 SGHNT and CDR2 YYREEE (reference sequence). The CDR3 nucleotides are TGTGCCAGCAGCATGGACAGGGGGCGAACCTACGAGCAGTACTTC. This codes for CASSMDRGRTYEQYF.

The J gene is TRBJ2-3, the V gene TRBV7-2, with 10 nucleotides matching TRBD2. This CDR3 has 17 residues. The germline V gene encodes CDR1 SGHTA and CDR2 FQGNSA. Trimming at V came to 4 bases and at J to 1 base, leaving 8 bases not matched to a gene. The CDR3, as DNA: TGTGCCAGCAGCTCCCCGGGACTAGCGAGGCGCACAGATACGCAGTATTTT. Protein: CASSSPGLARRTDTQYF.

The chain employs TRBV6-4 and TRBJ2-3; TRBD2 agrees at 16 bases. The germline V gene encodes CDR1 MRHNA and CDR2 SNTAGT. The V segment lost 0 bases and the J segment 7 bases; nucleotides outside the gene matches: 4. This CDR3 comprises 17 residues. The CDR3 loop reads CASSDSGTSGGAYTQYF. DNA for the CDR3: TGTGCCAGCAGTGACTCCGGGACTAGCGGGGGGGCTTATACGCAGTATTTT.

The DNA of the CDR3 is TGTGCCAGCAGCTTAAGGGCCCCCGGACAGGGGGTCACTGAAGCTTTCTTT. It encodes CASSLRAPGQGVTEAFF. The chain links TRBV7-3 to TRBJ1-1; the match to TRBD1 covers 10 bases. The CDR3 is 17 amino acids. V shed 1 base, J shed 4 bases, and the junction held 9 bases outside the gene matches. Germline V gene lookup returns CDR1 SGHTA and CDR2 FQGTGA. Together with reference TRBV7-3 and TRBJ1-1, the CDR3 gives the full variable domain: GAGVSQTPSNKVTEKGKYVELRCDPISGHTALYWYRQSLGQGPEFLIYFQGTGAADDSGLPNDRFFAVRPEGSVSTLKIQRTERGDSAVYLCASSLRAPGQGVTEAFFGQGTRLTVV.

V is TRBV11-2 and J is TRBJ2-5; 10 bases line up with TRBD1. V was pared by 2 bases and J by 9 bases, with 6 bases of the junction left unmatched. The CDR3 extends over 14 amino acids. The germline gives CDR1 SGHAT, CDR2 FQNNGV. CDR3 DNA: TGTGCCAGCAGCTTAAGACAGGGGGCCCTAGCCCAGTACTTC. Its translation is CASSLRQGALAQYF.